This entry lists 19 T cell receptor beta chains sequenced from one sample in a study of cytomegalovirus exposure and HLA in healthy donors. PCR primers comprised 60 Vbeta and 13 Jbeta primers. Clones were sequenced by immunoSEQ multiplex PCR, and TCRdb holds only the in-frame ones, with some missing. The sample lists more than 95,000 clones, 81% occurring once. Input material: PBMCs. The source is a woman aged 25 to 39 in good health and CMV-seronegative.

V usage is TRBV27 and J usage is TRBJ1-1; D may be TRBD1 (5 bases). The CDR3 spans 13 residues. Per the germline V gene, CDR1 is MNHEY and CDR2 is SMNVEV (reference sequence). V lost 7 bases and J 1 base, leaving 10 bases between the germline ends. The CDR3, as DNA: TGTGCCAGCAAGGGACTGTCGAACACTGAAGCTTTCTTT. Its protein is CASKGLSNTEAFF.

The rearrangement uses TRBV6-1 and TRBJ2-6; the match to TRBD2 covers 8 bases. The length of the CDR3 is 16 residues. J gave up 1 base and V 2 bases, and 1 base lay outside the gene matches. CDR1 and CDR2 from the germline V gene are MNHNS and SASEGT. CDR3 amino acids: CASSEPGGSGANVLTF. CDR3 sequence (DNA): TGTGCCAGCAGTGAACCGGGGGGGTCTGGGGCCAACGTCCTGACTTTC.

In its sample, this clone was seen a few times. The genes are TRBV2 and TRBJ1-4; D perhaps matches TRBD1 (5 bases). The germline V gene has CDR1 SNHLY and CDR2 FYNNEI. The V end was cut by 2 bases, the J end by 8 bases, with 9 bases between. The CDR3 covers 13 residues. The CDR3 here is CASSEQGSEKLFF. The CDR3 nucleotides read TGTGCCAGCAGTGAACAGGGTTCGGAAAAACTGTTTTTT.

This sequence joins TRBV6-5 and TRBJ2-3; 7 positions match TRBD2. CDR1 and CDR2 (germline): MNHEY, SVGAGI. V lost 6 bases, J lost 3 bases, and 9 bases stayed unmatched. The CDR3 extends over 15 amino acids. CDR3 region: CASSSSAGATDTQYF. CDR3 DNA: TGTGCCAGCAGCTCGTCGGCGGGAGCAACAGATACGCAGTATTTT.

The chain carries TRBV30 and TRBJ2-7; D perhaps matches TRBD2 (6 bases). The germline V and J ends were trimmed by 2 bases and 3 bases, with 14 bases remaining between them. Germline V CDR1 and CDR2: GTSNPN, SVGIG (reference sequence). The CDR3 is made up of 14 amino acids. CDR3: CAWSSTGTYYEQYF. The DNA of the CDR3 is TGTGCCTGGAGTTCCACCGGGACTTACTACGAGCAGTACTTC.

This chain links TRBV28 with TRBJ2-2; 7 bases map to TRBD1. J gave up 6 bases and V 2 bases, and 6 bases lay outside the gene matches. CDR1 is MDHEN and CDR2 is SYDVKM in the germline V gene. This CDR3 has 15 amino acids. CDR3 sequence reads: CASSLTGARAGELFF. For the CDR3, the DNA is TGTGCCAGCAGTTTAACAGGGGCTCGGGCCGGGGAGCTGTTTTTT.

The V call is TRBV30, the J call TRBJ2-5, with D unclear. This CDR3 is 11 amino acids long. Trimming took off 2 bases at V and 10 bases at J, with 11 bases between the two ends. Germline lookup yields CDR1 GTSNPN and CDR2 SVGIG (reference sequence). CDR3 protein: CAWSSLEVQYF. The CDR3 DNA follows: TGTGCCTGGAGTAGCCTTGAGGTCCAGTACTTC.

As regards this clone: One junction end disagrees with the germline gene, perhaps due to a read error. This rearrangement joins TRBV7-9 to TRBJ2-1; D not resolved. CDR3 length: 11 amino acids. Germline loops: CDR1 SEHNR, CDR2 FQNEAQ (reference sequence). The CDR3 DNA follows: TGTTCCAGCAGCTTCTCAGGTGAGCAGTTCTTC. This encodes CSSSFSGEQFF. Based on the CDR3 plus reference TRBV7-9 and TRBJ2-1, the full variable domain is DTGVSQNPRHKITKRGQNVTFRCDPISEHNRLYWYRQTLGQGPEFLTYFQNEAQLEKSRLLSDRFSAERPKGSFSTLEIQRTEQGDSAMYLCSSSFSGEQFFGPGTRLTVL.

The chain is built from TRBV9 and TRBJ2-7, with 7 bases fitting TRBD2. This CDR3 has 15 amino acids. From germline, CDR1 is SGDLS and CDR2 YYNGEE. Losses at the gene ends were 3 bases for V and 0 bases for J; bases not matched to a gene: 6. The CDR3 sequence: CASSASGSNSYEQYF. CDR3 nucleotide sequence: TGTGCCAGCAGCGCTAGCGGCTCAAACTCCTACGAGCAGTACTTC.

J is TRBJ2-5 and V is TRBV7-2; a weak D match, TRBD1 (8 bases). Germline CDR1 is SGHTA and CDR2 is FQGNSA. V was clipped by 4 bases and J by 7 bases, with 16 bases between them. The CDR3 has 14 residues. The CDR3, as DNA: TGTGCCAGCAGCTACAGGGGGGGATCGCGGACCCAGTACTTC. Translated, it gives CASSYRGGSRTQYF.

This clone has a handful of counts. The chain has TRBV5-4 and TRBJ2-1, with D tentatively TRBD1 (6 bases). The CDR3 has 14 residues. CDR1 and CDR2 (germline): SGHNT, YYREEE (reference sequence). The V gene lost 4 bases and the J gene lost 4 bases, with 12 bases spanning the gap. CDR3 protein: CASSKTGNYNEQFF. DNA for the CDR3: TGTGCCAGCAGCAAGACAGGTAATTACAATGAGCAGTTCTTC.

The chain uses TRBV7-2 and TRBJ2-1; 9 bases map to TRBD2. V lost 2 bases to trimming and J lost 10 bases; unmatched junction nucleotides: 3. Looked up from germline, CDR1 is SGHTA and CDR2 is FQGNSA. The CDR3 is made up of 13 amino acids. The CDR3 sequence: CASSLQLAGEQFF. CDR3 DNA: TGTGCCAGCAGCTTACAACTAGCGGGCGAGCAGTTCTTC.

This clone was recorded a few times. J is TRBJ2-7 and V is TRBV6-6; D might be TRBD1 (6 bases). The CDR3 is 16 residues long. V lost 5 bases and J lost 0, with 17 bases in between. Germline loops: CDR1 MNHNY, CDR2 SVGAGI (reference sequence). CDR3 bases: TGTGCCAGCAGTCTATTACAGGGTCCGGGCTCCTACGAGCAGTACTTC. It specifies CASSLLQGPGSYEQYF.

The chain employs TRBV5-1 and TRBJ2-3; TRBD2 agrees at 11 bases. The V gene's germline CDR1 is SGHRS and CDR2 YFSETQ. The V gene end was trimmed by 3 bases and the J gene end by 6 bases; junction bases not matched to a gene: 9. CDR3 length: 16 residues. Written as DNA, the CDR3 is TGCGCCAGCAGCTCCGCCTTGGGACTAGCGGCTGATACGCAGTATTTT. This codes for CASSSALGLAADTQYF.

The chain carries TRBV27 and TRBJ2-7, with D possibly TRBD2 on 6 matching bases. This CDR3 comprises 13 residues. Trimming left V 4 bases short and J 1 base short, with 8 bases between. CDR1 is MNHEY and CDR2 is SMNVEV in the germline V gene (reference sequence). This CDR3 reads CASSWRASYEQYF. DNA for the CDR3: TGTGCCAGCAGTTGGAGGGCTTCCTACGAGCAGTACTTC.

Here the CDR3 reads CASSQSAGAYDTQYF. The CDR3 bases are TGCGCCAGCAGCCAGAGCGCGGGGGCCTATGATACGCAGTATTTT. The chain is built from TRBV5-1 and TRBJ2-3, with a possible D match to TRBD2 (7 bases). This CDR3 is 15 amino acids long. Trimming shortened V by 4 bases and J by 6 bases, and 18 bases separated the two germline ends. The germline CDR1 and CDR2 sequences are SGHRS and YFSETQ.

The gene calls are TRBV7-9 and TRBJ1-3, with 7 bases lining up with TRBD1. The V gene end was trimmed by 6 bases and the J gene end by 4 bases; junction bases not matched to a gene: 6. Germline assignment: CDR1 SEHNR and CDR2 FQNEAQ (reference sequence). This CDR3 has 14 amino acids. CDR3 loop: CASRTGTEGNTIYF. The DNA for the CDR3 is TGTGCCAGCAGGACCGGGACAGAGGGAAACACCATATATTTT.

The chain uses TRBV5-1 and TRBJ1-4, with D unclear. The CDR3 covers 16 residues. Germline assignment: CDR1 SGHRS and CDR2 YFSETQ. The V end lost 0 bases, the J end lost 4 bases, and 13 bases lay between the germline ends. CDR3 nucleotide sequence: TGCGCCAGCAGCTTGGATCCAGGCGCCTATAATGAAAAACTGTTTTTT. As protein: CASSLDPGAYNEKLFF.

The genes are TRBV5-4 and TRBJ2-7; no definite D call. CDR1 is SGHNT, CDR2 YYREEE, per germline (reference sequence). The CDR3 consists of 14 residues. The V gene lost 2 bases and the J gene lost 3 bases, with 12 bases spanning the gap. CDR3 loop: CASSLAASNYEQYF. CDR3 nucleotides: TGTGCCAGCAGCTTAGCAGCGTCAAACTACGAGCAGTACTTC.